The next 11 T cell receptor beta chains were all read from a single sample in a study of OX40 agonist ivuxolimab in advanced cancers. Profiling relied on immunoSEQ multiplex PCR, and the TCRdb table lists in-frame clones only, not all of them. The sample carries some 95,000 clones, approximately 88% recorded once. Sequencing was performed on CD4+ or CD8+ T cells sorted from blood, taken in a trial of the OX40 agonist ivuxolimab. These receptors all come from an adult with an advanced solid tumor such as melanoma, head and neck, liver or kidney cancer.

This chain links TRBV5-1 with TRBJ2-1, with 8 bases that match TRBD2. In germline, CDR1 is SGHRS, CDR2 YFSETQ. CDR3 length: 17 amino acids. The ends lost 4 bases at V and 7 bases at J; junction bases unmatched: 16. CDR3 sequence: CASSGTSGGHRGNEQFF. In nucleotides, the CDR3 is TGCGCCAGCAGCGGGACTAGTGGGGGTCATCGTGGTAATGAGCAGTTCTTC.

The gene calls are TRBV5-1 and TRBJ1-2; no clear D gene. Germline CDR1 SGHRS, CDR2 YFSETQ. The length of the CDR3 is 15 residues. Trimming removed 0 bases from V and 6 bases from J, with 15 bases in between. The CDR3 loop reads CASSLGPPGSDGYTF. In DNA, the CDR3 is TGCGCCAGCAGCTTGGGACCCCCCGGGTCCGATGGCTACACCTTC.

The chain is built from TRBV2 and TRBJ2-7; D gene uncertain. V shed 5 bases and J shed 2 bases, with 4 bases lying between them. CDR1 is SNHLY and CDR2 is FYNNEI in the germline V gene. This CDR3 is built from 11 residues. As DNA, the CDR3 is TGTGCCAGCAGTCTAGCCTACGAGCAGTACTTC. Translation gives CASSLAYEQYF.

The V call is TRBV5-8, the J call TRBJ2-7; D is perhaps TRBD1 (6 bases). Germline V gives CDR1 SGHTS, CDR2 YDEGEE. The CDR3 contains 12 residues. V gave up 4 bases and J gave up 4 bases, with 9 bases separating them. CDR3: CASSLTGYEQYF. In DNA, the CDR3 is TGTGCCAGCAGCCTCACAGGGTACGAGCAGTACTTC.

The rearrangement joins TRBV2 to TRBJ1-5; 9 bases are shared with TRBD1. The CDR3 length is 15 residues. Germline values: CDR1 SNHLY, CDR2 FYNNEI. The V gene end was trimmed by 10 bases and the J gene end by 8 bases; junction bases not matched to a gene: 15. CDR3 in amino acids: CATRDRVGGSEPQHF. CDR3 sequence (DNA): TGTGCCACCCGGGACAGGGTCGGAGGTTCGGAGCCCCAGCATTTT. The full variable domain, with the rest looked up from reference TRBV2 and TRBJ1-5, is EPEVTQTPSHQVTQMGQEVILRCVPISNHLYFYWYRQILGQKVEFLVSFYNNEISEKSEIFDDQFSVERPDGSNFTLKIRSTKLEDSAMYFCATRDRVGGSEPQHFGDGTRLSIL.

The V and J genes are TRBV7-3 and TRBJ2-3; D remains unclear. V lost 3 bases, J lost 5 bases, and 12 bases lay in between. This CDR3 contains 14 residues. Looked up from germline, CDR1 is SGHTA and CDR2 is FQGTGA. The CDR3 nucleotides read TGTGCCAGCAGCTTGTCTCCAACGCAAGATACGCAGTATTTT. Translating gives CASSLSPTQDTQYF.

This clone turned up a few times. The chain carries TRBV7-9 and TRBJ1-4, with 9 bases that match TRBD1. V was clipped by 5 bases and J by 2 bases; unmatched bases: 6. CDR3 length: 16 residues. The germline CDR1 and CDR2 sequences are SEHNR and FQNEAQ (reference sequence). CDR3 amino acids: CASSMPTGGTNEKLFF. As DNA, the CDR3 is TGTGCCAGCAGCATGCCGACAGGGGGTACTAATGAAAAACTGTTTTTT.

The CDR3 DNA reads TGTGCCAGCAGCTTATTCATTCTAATTTATGGCTACACCTTC. Protein product: CASSLFILIYGYTF. The J gene is TRBJ1-2, the V gene TRBV7-8, with no clear D. The V end lost 2 bases, the J end lost 5 bases, and 12 bases lay between the germline ends. The CDR3 consists of 14 residues. Germline V gene lookup returns CDR1 SGHVS and CDR2 FQNEAQ.

As to this clone: Compared with germline, one end of the junction differs, possibly owing to a read error. The J gene is TRBJ2-7, the V gene TRBV6-6, with 9 bases fitting TRBD1. The CDR3 has 12 amino acids. Germline lookup yields CDR1 MNHNY and CDR2 SVGAGI (reference sequence). CDR3 region: CASSYSGTGTHF. As DNA, the CDR3 is TGTGCCAGCAGTTACTCTGGGACAGGGACTCACTTC.

CDR3 in amino acids: CASRQGQGGDTQYF. The DNA of the CDR3 is TGTGCCAGCAGGCAAGGACAGGGGGGGGATACGCAGTATTTT. The chain uses TRBV27 and TRBJ2-3; 10 nucleotides align to TRBD1. Germline lookup yields CDR1 MNHEY and CDR2 SMNVEV (reference sequence). V gave up 6 bases and J gave up 6 bases; unmatched junction bases: 6. The CDR3 sequence is 14 residues long.

This clone was found once. The chain carries TRBV6-6 and TRBJ1-1; D unclear. The germline V gene has CDR1 MNHNY and CDR2 SVGAGI (reference sequence). This CDR3 is built from 12 residues. V lost 0 bases to trimming and J lost 10 bases, with 9 bases between them. In DNA, the CDR3 is TGTGCCAGCAGTTACTCGAGAAGGCGAGCTTTCTTT. Residues: CASSYSRRRAFF.